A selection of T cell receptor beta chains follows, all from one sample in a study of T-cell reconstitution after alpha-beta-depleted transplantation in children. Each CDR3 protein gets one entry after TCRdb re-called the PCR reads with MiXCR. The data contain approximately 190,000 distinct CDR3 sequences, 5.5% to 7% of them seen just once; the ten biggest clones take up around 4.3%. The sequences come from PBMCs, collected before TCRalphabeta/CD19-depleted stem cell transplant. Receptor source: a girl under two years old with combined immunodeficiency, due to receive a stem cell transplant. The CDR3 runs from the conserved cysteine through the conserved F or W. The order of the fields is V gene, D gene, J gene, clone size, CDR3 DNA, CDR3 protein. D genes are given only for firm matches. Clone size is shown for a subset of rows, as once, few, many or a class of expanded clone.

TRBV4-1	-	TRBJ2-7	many	TGCGCCAGCAGCCAAGAAGTTTGGCTGTTGACCTACGAGCAGTACTTC	CASSQEVWLLTYEQYF
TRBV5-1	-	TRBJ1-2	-	TGCGTCTGTTATGGCTACACCTTC	CVCYGYTF
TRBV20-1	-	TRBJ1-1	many	TGCAGTGCCGATGTGGGTCCAATGAACACTGAAGCTTTCTTT	CSADVGPMNTEAFF
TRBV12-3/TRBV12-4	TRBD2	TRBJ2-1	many	TGTGCCAGCGCCAGCGGGAGTTACAATGAGCAGTTCTTC	CASASGSYNEQFF
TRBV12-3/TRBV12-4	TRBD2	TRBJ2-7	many	TGTGCCAGCAGTTTAGGAGGACTAGCCTACGAGCAGTACTTC	CASSLGGLAYEQYF
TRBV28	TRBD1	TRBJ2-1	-	TGTGCCAGCAGTCCCGTTACAGGGGGTGAGCAGTTCTTC	CASSPVTGGEQFF
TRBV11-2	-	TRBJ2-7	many	TGTGCCAGCAGCTTAGACCCGGACGGCGTCTACGAGCAGTACTTC	CASSLDPDGVYEQYF
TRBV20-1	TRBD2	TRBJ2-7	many	TGCAGTGCTAGAGATGGGAGGGGTTCCTCCTACGAGCAGTACTTC	CSARDGRGSSYEQYF
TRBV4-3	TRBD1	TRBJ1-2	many	TGCGCCAGCAGCCAAGATACCGGACAGGACTATGGCTACACCTTC	CASSQDTGQDYGYTF
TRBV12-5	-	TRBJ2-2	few	TGTGCTAGTGGTCAGACCGGGACAGCGGGTACCGGGGAGCTGTTTTTT	CASGQTGTAGTGELFF
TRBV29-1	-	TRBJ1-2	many	TGCAGCGTTGAAGGCTCAGGGATTGCTAACTATGGCTACACCTTC	CSVEGSGIANYGYTF
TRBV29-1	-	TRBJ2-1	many	TGCAGCGTTCGGGGAGGTTACAATGAGCAGTTCTTC	CSVRGGYNEQFF
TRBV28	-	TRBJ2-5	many	TGTGCCAGCAGTTTTCGGTTTTTCAGGGGCGGGGAGACCCAGTACTTC	CASSFRFFRGGETQYF
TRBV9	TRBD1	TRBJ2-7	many	TGTGCCAGCAGCGTTGACCACAGGGGATACGAGCAGTACTTC	CASSVDHRGYEQYF
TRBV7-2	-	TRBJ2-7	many	TGTGCCAGCAGTTTAGGCAGGGGAGGTTACGAGCAGTACTTC	CASSLGRGGYEQYF
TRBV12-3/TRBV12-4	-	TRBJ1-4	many	TGTGCCAGCAGTTTAGGGTGGGACGGCACAGCAACTAATGAAAAACTGTTTTTT	CASSLGWDGTATNEKLFF
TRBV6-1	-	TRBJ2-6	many	TGTGCCAGCAGTCGGGCTGGGGCCAACGTCCTGACTTTC	CASSRAGANVLTF
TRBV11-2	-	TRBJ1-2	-	TGTGCCAGCAGCACCAGAGCCTGGGACAACGGGGGCCCTAACTATGGCTACACCTTC	CASSTRAWDNGGPNYGYTF
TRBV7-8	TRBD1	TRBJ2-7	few	TGTGCCAGCAGCGTAGGGGGCAACGGCTACGAGCAGTACTTC	CASSVGGNGYEQYF
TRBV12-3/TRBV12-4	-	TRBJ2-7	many	TGTGCCAGCACCCCGGGACCCAGCTCCTACGAGCAGTACTTC	CASTPGPSSYEQYF
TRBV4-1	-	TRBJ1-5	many	TGCGCCAGCAGCCAAGTCGTCGTGTTCAATCAGCCCCAGCATTTT	CASSQVVVFNQPQHF
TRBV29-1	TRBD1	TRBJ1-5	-	TGCAGCGCCCGACAGGGGTTGAATCAGCCCCAGCATTTT	CSARQGLNQPQHF
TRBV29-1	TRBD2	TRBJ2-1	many	TGCAGCGTTGAATGGGACTACTCCTACAATGAGCAGTTCTTC	CSVEWDYSYNEQFF